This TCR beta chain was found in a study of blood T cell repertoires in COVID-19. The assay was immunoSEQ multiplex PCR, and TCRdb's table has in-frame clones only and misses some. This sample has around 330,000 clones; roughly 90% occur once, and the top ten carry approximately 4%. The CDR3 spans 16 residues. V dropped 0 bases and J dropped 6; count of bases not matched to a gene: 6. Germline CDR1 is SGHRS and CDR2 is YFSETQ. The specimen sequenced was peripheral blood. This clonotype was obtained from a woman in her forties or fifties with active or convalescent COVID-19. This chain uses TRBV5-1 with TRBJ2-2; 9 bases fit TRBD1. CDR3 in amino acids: CASSLVGTGFPGELFF. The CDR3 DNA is TGCGCCAGCAGCTTGGTAGGGACAGGGTTTCCCGGGGAGCTGTTTTTT. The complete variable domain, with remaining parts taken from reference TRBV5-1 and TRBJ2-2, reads KAGVTQTPRYLIKTRGQQVTLSCSPISGHRSVSWYQQTPGQGLQFLFEYFSETQRNKGNFPGRFSGRQFSNSRSEMNVSTLELGDSALYLCASSLVGTGFPGELFFGEGSRLTVL.